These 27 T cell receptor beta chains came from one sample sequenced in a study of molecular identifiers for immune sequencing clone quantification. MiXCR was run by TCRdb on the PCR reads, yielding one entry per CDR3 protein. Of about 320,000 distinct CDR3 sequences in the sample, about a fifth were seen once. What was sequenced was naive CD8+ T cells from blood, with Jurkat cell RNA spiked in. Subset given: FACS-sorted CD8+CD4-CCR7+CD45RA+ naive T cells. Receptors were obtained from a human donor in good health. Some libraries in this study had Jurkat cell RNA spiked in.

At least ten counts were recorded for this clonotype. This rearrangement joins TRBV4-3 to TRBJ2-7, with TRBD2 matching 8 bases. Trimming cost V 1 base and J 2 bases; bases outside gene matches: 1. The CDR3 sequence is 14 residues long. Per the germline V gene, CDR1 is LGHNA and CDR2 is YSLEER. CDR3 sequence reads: CASSQGAGAYEQYF. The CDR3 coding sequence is TGCGCCAGCAGCCAAGGAGCGGGGGCCTACGAGCAGTACTTC.

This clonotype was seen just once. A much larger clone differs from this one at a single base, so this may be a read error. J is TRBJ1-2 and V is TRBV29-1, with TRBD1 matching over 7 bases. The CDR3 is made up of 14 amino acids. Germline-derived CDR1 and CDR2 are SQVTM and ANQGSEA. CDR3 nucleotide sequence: TGCAGCGCAAAGGAGGGACAGACTAACTATGGCCACACCTTC. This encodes CSAKEGQTNYGHTF.

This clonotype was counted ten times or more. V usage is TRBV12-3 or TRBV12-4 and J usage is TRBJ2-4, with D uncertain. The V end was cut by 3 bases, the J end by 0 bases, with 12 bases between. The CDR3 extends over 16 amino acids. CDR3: CASSFSGPIAKNIQYF. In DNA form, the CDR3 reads TGTGCCAGCAGTTTTTCTGGACCTATAGCCAAAAACATTCAGTACTTC.

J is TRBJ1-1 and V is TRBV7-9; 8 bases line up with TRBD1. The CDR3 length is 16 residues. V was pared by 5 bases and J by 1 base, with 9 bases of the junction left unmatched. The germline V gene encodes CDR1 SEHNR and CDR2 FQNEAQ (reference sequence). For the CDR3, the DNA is TGTGCCAGCAGCCCCAGTGGACAGGGAACGAACACTGAAGCTTTCTTT. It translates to CASSPSGQGTNTEAFF. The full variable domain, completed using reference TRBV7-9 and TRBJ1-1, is DTGVSQNPRHKITKRGQNVTFRCDPISEHNRLYWYRQTLGQGPEFLTYFQNEAQLEKSRLLSDRFSAERPKGSFSTLEIQRTEQGDSAMYLCASSPSGQGTNTEAFFGQGTRLTVV.

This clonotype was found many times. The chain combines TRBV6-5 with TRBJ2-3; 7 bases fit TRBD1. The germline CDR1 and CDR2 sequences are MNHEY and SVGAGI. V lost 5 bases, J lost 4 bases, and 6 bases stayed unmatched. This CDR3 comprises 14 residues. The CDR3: CASSPDRAADTQYF. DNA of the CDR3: TGTGCCAGCAGTCCCGACAGGGCAGCAGATACGCAGTATTTT.

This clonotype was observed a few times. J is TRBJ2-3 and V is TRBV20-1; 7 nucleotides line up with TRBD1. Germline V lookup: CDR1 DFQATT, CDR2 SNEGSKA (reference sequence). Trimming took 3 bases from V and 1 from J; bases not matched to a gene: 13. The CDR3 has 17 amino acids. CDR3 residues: CSASLTETGSGTDTQYF. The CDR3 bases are TGCAGTGCTAGTCTTACCGAGACAGGGAGTGGCACAGATACGCAGTATTTT.

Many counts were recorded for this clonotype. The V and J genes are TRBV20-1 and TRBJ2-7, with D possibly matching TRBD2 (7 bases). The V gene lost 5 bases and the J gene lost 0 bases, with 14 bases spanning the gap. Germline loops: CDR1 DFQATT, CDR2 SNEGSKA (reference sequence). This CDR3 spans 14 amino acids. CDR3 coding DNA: TGCAGTGCTTTAGGGGGGGAACCCTCCTACGAGCAGTACTTC. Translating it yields CSALGGEPSYEQYF.

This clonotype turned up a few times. The CDR3 protein is CASSPRTGDNYGYTF. The CDR3 nucleotides are TGCGCCAGCAGCCCGCGGACAGGGGATAACTATGGCTACACCTTC. The rearrangement joins TRBV4-1 to TRBJ1-2; 9 bases match TRBD1. Trimming at V came to 4 bases and at J to 1 base, leaving 4 bases not matched to a gene. The CDR3 has 15 residues. Germline CDR1 and CDR2: MGHRA and YSYEKL.

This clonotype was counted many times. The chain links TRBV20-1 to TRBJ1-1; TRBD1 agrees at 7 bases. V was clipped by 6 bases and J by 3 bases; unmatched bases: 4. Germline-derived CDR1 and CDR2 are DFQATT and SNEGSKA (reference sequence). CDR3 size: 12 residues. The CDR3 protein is CSARDRYTEAFF. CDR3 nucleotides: TGCAGTGCCCGGGACAGATACACTGAAGCTTTCTTT.

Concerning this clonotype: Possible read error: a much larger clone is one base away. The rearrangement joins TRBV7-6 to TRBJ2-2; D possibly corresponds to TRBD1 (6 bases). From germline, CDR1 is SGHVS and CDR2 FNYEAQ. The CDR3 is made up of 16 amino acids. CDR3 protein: CASSLSGQLNAGELFF. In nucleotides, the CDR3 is TGTGCCAGCAGCTTGAGCGGACAGCTGAACGCCGGGGAGCTGTTTTTT.

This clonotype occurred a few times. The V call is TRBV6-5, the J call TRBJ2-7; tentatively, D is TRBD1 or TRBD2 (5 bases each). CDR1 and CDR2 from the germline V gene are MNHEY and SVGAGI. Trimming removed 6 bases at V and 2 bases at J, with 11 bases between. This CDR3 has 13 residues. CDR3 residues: CASRDRGAYEQYF. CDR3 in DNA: TGTGCCAGCAGGGATAGGGGAGCCTACGAGCAGTACTTC.

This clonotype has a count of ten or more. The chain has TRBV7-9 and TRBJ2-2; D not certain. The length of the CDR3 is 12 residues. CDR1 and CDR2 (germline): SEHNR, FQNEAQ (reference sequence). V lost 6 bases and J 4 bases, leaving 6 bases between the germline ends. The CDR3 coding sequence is TGTGCCAGCAGACCACCCACCGGGGAGCTGTTTTTT. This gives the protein CASRPPTGELFF.

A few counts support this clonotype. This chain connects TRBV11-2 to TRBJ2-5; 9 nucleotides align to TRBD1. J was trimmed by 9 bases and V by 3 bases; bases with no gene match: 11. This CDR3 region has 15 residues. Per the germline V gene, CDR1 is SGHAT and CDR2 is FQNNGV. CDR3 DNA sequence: TGTGCCAGCAGCTTCCCGGGACAGGGTATGATGGCCCAGTACTTC. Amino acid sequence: CASSFPGQGMMAQYF.

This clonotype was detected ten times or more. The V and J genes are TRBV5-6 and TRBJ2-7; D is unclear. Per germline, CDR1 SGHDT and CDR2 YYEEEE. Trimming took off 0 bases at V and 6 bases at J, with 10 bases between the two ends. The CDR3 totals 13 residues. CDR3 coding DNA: TGTGCCAGCAGCTTGGTACAGTATAGCGAGCAGTACTTC. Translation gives CASSLVQYSEQYF.

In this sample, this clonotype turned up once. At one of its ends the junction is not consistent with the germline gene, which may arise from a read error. CDR3: CASSSTGGLVKTIQYF. The CDR3 DNA sequence: TGTGCCAGCAGCTCGACAGGGGGCTTGGTCAAAACCATTCAGTACTTC. The V call is TRBV7-9, the J call TRBJ2-4; 10 nucleotides align to TRBD1. This CDR3 region has 16 residues. Looked up from germline, CDR1 is SEHNR and CDR2 is FQNEAQ (reference sequence). Full variable domain (outside the CDR3, taken from reference TRBV7-9 and TRBJ2-4): DTGVSQNPRHKITKRGQNVTFRCDPISEHNRLYWYRQTLGQGPEFLTYFQNEAQLEKSRLLSDRFSAERPKGSFSTLEIQRTEQGDSAMYLCASSSTGGLVKTIQYFGAGTRLSVL.

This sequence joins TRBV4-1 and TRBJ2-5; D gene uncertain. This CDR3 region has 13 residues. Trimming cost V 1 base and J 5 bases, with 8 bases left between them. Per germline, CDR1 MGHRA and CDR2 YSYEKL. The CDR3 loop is CASSQGLMETQYF. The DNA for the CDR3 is TGCGCCAGCAGCCAAGGTTTGATGGAGACCCAGTACTTC.

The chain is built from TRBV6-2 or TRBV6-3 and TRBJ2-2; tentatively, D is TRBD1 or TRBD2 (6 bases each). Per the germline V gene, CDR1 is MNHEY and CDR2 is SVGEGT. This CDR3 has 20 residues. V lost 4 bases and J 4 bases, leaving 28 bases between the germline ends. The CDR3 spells CASSSPQGYSGLGGTGELFF. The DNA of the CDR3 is TGTGCCAGCAGTTCCCCCCAGGGATATAGCGGCCTAGGGGGCACCGGGGAGCTGTTTTTT.

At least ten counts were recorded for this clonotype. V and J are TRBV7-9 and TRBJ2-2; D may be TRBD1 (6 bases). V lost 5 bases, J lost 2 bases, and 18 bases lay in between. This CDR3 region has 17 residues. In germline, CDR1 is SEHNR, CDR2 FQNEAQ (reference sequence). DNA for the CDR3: TGTGCCAGCAGCGAGAGCACCACCGGGACAAACACCGGGGAGCTGTTTTTT. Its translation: CASSESTTGTNTGELFF.

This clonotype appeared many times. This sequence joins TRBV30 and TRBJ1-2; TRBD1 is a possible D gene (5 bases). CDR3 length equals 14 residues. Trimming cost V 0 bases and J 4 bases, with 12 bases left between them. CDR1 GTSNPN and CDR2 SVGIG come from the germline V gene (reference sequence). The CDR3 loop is CAWSVGGDGYGYTF. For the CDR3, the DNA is TGTGCCTGGAGTGTCGGGGGGGATGGCTATGGCTACACCTTC.

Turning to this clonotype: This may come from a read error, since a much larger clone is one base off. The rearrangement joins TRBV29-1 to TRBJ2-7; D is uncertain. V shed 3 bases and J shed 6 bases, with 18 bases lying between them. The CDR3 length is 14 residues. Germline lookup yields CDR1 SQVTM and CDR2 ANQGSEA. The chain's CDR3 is CSVEDLNREGEQYF. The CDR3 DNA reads TGCAGCGTTGAGGATCTTAACAGAGAAGGCGAGCAGTACTTC.

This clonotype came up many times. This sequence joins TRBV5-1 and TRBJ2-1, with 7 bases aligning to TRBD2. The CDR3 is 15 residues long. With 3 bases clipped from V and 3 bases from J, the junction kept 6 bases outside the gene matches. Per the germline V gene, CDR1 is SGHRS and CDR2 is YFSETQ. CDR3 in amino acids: CASSYLAAFYNEQFF. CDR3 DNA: TGCGCCAGCAGCTACCTAGCGGCCTTCTACAATGAGCAGTTCTTC.

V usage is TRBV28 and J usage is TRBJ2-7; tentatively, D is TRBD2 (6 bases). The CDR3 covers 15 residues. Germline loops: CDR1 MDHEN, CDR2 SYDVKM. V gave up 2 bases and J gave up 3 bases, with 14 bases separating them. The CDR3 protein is CASSLPGTEFYEQYF. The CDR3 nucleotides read TGTGCCAGCAGTTTACCCGGGACTGAGTTCTACGAGCAGTACTTC. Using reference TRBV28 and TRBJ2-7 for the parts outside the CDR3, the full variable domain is DVKVTQSSRYLVKRTGEKVFLECVQDMDHENMFWYRQDPGLGLRLIYFSYDVKMKEKGDIPEGYSVSREKKERFSLILESASTNQTSMYLCASSLPGTEFYEQYFGPGTRLTVT.

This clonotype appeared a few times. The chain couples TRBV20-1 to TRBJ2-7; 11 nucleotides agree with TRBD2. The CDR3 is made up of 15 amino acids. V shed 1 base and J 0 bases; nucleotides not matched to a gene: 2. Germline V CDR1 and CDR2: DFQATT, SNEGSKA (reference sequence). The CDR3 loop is CSARGGLAGSYEQYF. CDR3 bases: TGCAGTGCTAGAGGAGGACTAGCGGGCTCCTACGAGCAGTACTTC.

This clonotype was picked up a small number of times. The CDR3 bases are TGTGCCACCAGCCAAGATGCTAGACAATTTAACTATGGCTACACCTTC. It codes for CATSQDARQFNYGYTF. The chain links TRBV15 to TRBJ1-2; D is unresolved. V was trimmed by 5 bases and J by 1 base, leaving 17 bases between them. Germline V lookup: CDR1 LNHNV, CDR2 YYDKDF (reference sequence). The CDR3 length is 16 residues. Using reference TRBV15 and TRBJ1-2 for the parts outside the CDR3, the full variable domain is DAMVIQNPRYQVTQFGKPVTLSCSQTLNHNVMYWYQQKSSQAPKLLFHYYDKDFNNEADTPDNFQSRRPNTSFCFLDIRSPGLGDTAMYLCATSQDARQFNYGYTFGSGTRLTVV.

The CDR3 coding sequence is TGTGCCAGCAGCTTATGGGGGGTCCCTGAAGCTTTCTTT. Amino acids: CASSLWGVPEAFF. V usage is TRBV11-2 and J usage is TRBJ1-1, with D perhaps matching TRBD1 (5 bases). CDR1 and CDR2 (germline): SGHAT, FQNNGV. This CDR3 is built from 13 residues. Trimming took 2 bases from V and 6 from J, leaving 10 bases between them.

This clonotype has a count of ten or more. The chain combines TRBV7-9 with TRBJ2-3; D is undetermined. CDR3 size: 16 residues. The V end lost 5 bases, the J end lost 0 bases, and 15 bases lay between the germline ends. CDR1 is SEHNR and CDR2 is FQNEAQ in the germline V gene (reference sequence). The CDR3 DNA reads TGTGCCAGCAGCCTACCGTGGGTTCCTAGCACAGATACGCAGTATTTT. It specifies CASSLPWVPSTDTQYF.

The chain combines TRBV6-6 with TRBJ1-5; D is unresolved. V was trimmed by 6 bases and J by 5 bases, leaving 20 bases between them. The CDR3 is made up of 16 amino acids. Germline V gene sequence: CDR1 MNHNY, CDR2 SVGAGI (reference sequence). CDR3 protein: CASRPDGPSEDQPQHF. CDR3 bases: TGTGCCAGCAGACCCGACGGCCCGTCGGAGGATCAGCCCCAGCATTTT.